The source of this T cell receptor (beta chain) is a study of early T cells in non-severe SARS-CoV-2 infection. Study information: Unsorted whole-blood RNA was sequenced in bulk, leaving chains unpaired.

V shed 4 bases and J 8 bases; nucleotides not matched to a gene: 11. The length of the CDR3 is 14 residues. CDR1 and CDR2 (germline): SQVTM, ANQGSEA. Individual cDNA molecules were tagged with unique molecular identifiers, the study reported. Via MiXCR, TCRdb re-called the 5' RACE reads, giving one row per CDR3 protein. The sample carries approximately 62,000 distinct CDR3 sequences, about 12% recorded once. Overall study findings and caveats: VDJdb-based annotation leaned toward anti-spike CD8 responses and missed private and CD4 specificities.

Turning to this clonotype: The antigen remains undetermined.

The sequenced sample was whole blood. The genes are TRBV29-1 and TRBJ2-1, with 7 bases that match TRBD2. The origin of this receptor is an adult who was a healthcare worker with PCR-confirmed SARS-CoV-2 infection or an uninfected control (not recorded which). The CDR3 DNA follows: TGCAGCGTTGGGCACCCCACTAGCGCCGATGAGCAGTTCTTC. Translating gives CSVGHPTSADEQFF.